Following are 2 T cell receptor beta chains from one sample sequenced in a study of CD4+ T cells in melanoma. Libraries were prepared by immunoSEQ multiplex PCR; TCRdb keeps only in-frame clonotypes and omits some of them. This sample has about 11,000 clones; 66% occur once, and the top ten carry approximately 8.4%. What was sequenced was cells from a culture (not recorded whether cultured in vitro). Receptor source: a human donor with melanoma.

This clone has just one count. This chain uses TRBV6-5 with TRBJ2-1; a weak D match, TRBD2 (7 bases). Germline V gene data show CDR1 as MNHEY and CDR2 as SVGAGI. The CDR3 consists of 15 residues. V shed 5 bases and J shed 4 bases, with 15 bases lying between them. CDR3 region: CASSPRGAHYNEQFF. CDR3 DNA: TGTGCCAGCAGTCCCCGGGGGGCCCATTACAATGAGCAGTTCTTC.

This clone was counted between two and nine times. This sequence joins TRBV27 and TRBJ1-2; possible D gene TRBD1, 5 bases. The V end was cut by 2 bases, the J end by 4 bases, with 14 bases between. CDR1 is MNHEY and CDR2 is SMNVEV in the germline V gene (reference sequence). This CDR3 region has 15 residues. In DNA form, the CDR3 reads TGTGCCAGCAGTTTAAACTGGCGGGGGGGCTATGGCTACACCTTC. Protein: CASSLNWRGGYGYTF.